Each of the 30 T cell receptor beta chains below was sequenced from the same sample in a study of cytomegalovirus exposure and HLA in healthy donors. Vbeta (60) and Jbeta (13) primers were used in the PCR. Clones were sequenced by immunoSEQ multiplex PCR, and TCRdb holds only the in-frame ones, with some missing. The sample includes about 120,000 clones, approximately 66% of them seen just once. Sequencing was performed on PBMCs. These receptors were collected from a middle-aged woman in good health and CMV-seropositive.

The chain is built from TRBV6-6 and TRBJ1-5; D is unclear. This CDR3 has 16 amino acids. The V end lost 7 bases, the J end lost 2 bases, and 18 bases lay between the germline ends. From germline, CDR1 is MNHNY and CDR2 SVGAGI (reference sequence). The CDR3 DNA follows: TGTGCCAGCACCGACCGACCCGGCGCGGGCAATCAGCCCCAGCATTTT. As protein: CASTDRPGAGNQPQHF.

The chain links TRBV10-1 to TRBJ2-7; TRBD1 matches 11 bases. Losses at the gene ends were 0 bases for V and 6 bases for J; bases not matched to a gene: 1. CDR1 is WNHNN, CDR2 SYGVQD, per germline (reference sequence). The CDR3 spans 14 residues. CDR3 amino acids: CASSESGTGGEQYF. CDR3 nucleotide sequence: TGCGCCAGCAGTGAGTCAGGGACAGGGGGCGAGCAGTACTTC.

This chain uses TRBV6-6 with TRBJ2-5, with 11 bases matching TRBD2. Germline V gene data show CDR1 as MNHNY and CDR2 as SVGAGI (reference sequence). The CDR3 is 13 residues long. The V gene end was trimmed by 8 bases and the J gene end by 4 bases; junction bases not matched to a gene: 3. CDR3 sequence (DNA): TGTGCCAGCGGCCTAGCGGGAGGAGAGACCCAGTACTTC. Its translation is CASGLAGGETQYF.

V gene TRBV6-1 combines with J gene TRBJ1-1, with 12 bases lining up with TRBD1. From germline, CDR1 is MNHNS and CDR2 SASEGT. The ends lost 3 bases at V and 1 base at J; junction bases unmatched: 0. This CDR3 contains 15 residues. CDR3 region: CASSEGQGANTEAFF. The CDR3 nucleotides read TGTGCCAGCAGTGAGGGACAGGGGGCGAACACTGAAGCTTTCTTT.

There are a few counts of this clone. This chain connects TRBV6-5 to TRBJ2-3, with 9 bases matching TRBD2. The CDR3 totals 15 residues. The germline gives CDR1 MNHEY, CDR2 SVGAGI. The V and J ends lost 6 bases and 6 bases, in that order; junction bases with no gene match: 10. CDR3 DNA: TGTGCCAGCAGGCGAGCGGGGGGCGGTGGGGATACGCAGTATTTT. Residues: CASRRAGGGGDTQYF.

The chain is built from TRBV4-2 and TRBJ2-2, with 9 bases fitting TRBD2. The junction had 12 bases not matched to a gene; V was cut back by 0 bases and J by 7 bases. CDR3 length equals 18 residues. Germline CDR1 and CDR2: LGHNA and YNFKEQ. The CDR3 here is CASSQESAAGGLGGELFF. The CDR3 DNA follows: TGTGCCAGCAGCCAAGAGTCGGCAGCGGGGGGCCTAGGCGGGGAGCTGTTTTTT.

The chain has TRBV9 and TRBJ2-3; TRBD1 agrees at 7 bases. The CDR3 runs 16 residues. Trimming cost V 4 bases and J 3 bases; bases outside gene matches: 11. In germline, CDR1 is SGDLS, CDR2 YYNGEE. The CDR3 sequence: CASSITGEPRTDTQYF. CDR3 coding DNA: TGTGCCAGCAGCATAACAGGGGAACCAAGAACAGATACGCAGTATTTT.

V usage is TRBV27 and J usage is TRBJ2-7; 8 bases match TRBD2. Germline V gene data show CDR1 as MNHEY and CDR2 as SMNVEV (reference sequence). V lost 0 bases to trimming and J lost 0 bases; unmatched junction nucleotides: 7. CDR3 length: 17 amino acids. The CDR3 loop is CASSLSTAGLVSYEQYF. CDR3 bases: TGTGCCAGCAGTTTATCCACAGCGGGACTAGTCTCCTACGAGCAGTACTTC.

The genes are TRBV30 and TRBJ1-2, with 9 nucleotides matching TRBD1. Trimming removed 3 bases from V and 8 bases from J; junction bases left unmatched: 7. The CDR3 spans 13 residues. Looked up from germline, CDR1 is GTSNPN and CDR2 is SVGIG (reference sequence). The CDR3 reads CAWRRQGVTGYTF. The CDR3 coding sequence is TGTGCCTGGAGACGACAGGGGGTAACAGGCTACACCTTC.

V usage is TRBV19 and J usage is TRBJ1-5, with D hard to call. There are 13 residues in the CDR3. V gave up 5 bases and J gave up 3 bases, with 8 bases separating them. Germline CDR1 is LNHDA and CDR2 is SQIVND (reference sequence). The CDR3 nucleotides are TGTGCCAGTAGTTACAGCTCCAATCAGCCCCAGCATTTT. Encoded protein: CASSYSSNQPQHF. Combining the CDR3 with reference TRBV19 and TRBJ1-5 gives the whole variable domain DGGITQSPKYLFRKEGQNVTLSCEQNLNHDAMYWYRQDPGQGLRLIYYSQIVNDFQKGDIAEGYSVSREKKESFPLTVTSAQKNPTAFYLCASSYSSNQPQHFGDGTRLSIL.

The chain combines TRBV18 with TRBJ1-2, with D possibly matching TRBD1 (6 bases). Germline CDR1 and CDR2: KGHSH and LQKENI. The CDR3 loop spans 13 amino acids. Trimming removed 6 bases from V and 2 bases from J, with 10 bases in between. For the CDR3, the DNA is TGTGCCAGCTCCGGGCAGGGGAACTATGGCTACACCTTC. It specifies CASSGQGNYGYTF.

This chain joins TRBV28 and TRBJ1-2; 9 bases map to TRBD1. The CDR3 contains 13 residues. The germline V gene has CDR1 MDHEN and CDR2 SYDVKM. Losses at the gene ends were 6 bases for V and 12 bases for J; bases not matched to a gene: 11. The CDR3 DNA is TGTGCCAGCAGGCAGGGACAGGGAAGGGGCCACACCTTC. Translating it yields CASRQGQGRGHTF.

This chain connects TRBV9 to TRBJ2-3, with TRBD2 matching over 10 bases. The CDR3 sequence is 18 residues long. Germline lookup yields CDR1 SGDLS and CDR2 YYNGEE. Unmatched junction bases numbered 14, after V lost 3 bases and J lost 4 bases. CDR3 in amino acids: CASSASMRTSGGADTQYF. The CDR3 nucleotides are TGTGCCAGCAGCGCCTCAATGAGGACTAGCGGAGGGGCAGATACGCAGTATTTT.

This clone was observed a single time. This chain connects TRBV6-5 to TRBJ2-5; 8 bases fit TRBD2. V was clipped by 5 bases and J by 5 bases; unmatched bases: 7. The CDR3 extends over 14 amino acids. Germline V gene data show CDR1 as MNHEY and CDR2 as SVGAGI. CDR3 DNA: TGTGCCAGCAGTCCCCTAGCGGGCGCGGAGACCCAGTACTTC. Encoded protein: CASSPLAGAETQYF.

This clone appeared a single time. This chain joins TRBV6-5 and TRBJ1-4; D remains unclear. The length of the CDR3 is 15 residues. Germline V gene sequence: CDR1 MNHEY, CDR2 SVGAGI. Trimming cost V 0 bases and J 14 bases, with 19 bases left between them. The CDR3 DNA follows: TGTGCCAGCAGTTACTCGAAGCTCGGCTCGGGGTGGCTGTTTTTT. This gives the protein CASSYSKLGSGWLFF.

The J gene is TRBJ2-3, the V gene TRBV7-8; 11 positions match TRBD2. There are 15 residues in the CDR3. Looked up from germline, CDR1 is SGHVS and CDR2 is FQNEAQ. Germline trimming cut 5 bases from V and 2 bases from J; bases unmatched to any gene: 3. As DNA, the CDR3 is TGTGCCAGCAGCCCGACTAGCGGGGTCACAGATACGCAGTATTTT. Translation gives CASSPTSGVTDTQYF.

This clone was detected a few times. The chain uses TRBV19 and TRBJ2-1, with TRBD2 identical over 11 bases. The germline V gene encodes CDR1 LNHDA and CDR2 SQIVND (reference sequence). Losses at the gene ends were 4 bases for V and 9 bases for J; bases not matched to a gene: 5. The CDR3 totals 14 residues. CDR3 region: CASSRVAGGGEQFF. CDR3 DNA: TGTGCCAGTAGTAGAGTAGCGGGAGGGGGTGAGCAGTTCTTC.

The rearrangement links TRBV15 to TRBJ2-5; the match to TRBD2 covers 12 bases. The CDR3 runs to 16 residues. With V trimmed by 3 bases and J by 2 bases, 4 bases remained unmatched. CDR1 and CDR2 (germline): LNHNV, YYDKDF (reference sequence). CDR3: CATSRSLAGGQETQYF. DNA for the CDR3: TGTGCCACCAGCAGGAGCCTAGCGGGAGGGCAAGAGACCCAGTACTTC.

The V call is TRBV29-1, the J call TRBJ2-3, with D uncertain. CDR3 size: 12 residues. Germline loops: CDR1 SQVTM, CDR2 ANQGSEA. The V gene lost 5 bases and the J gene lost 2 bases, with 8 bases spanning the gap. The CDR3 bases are TGCAGCGTTCGACTGATCACAGATACGCAGTATTTT. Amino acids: CSVRLITDTQYF.

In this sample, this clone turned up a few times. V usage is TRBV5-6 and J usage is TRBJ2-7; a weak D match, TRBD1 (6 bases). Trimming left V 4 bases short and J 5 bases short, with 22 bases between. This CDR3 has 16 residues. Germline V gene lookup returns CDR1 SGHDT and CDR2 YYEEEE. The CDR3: CASSPRDTRLMDEQYF. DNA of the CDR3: TGTGCCAGCAGCCCGAGGGACACCCGGCTAATGGACGAGCAGTACTTC.

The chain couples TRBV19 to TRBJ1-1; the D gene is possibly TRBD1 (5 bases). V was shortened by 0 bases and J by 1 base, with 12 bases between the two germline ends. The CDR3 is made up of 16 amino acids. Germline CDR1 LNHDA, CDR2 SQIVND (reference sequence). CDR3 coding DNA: TGTGCCAGTAGTATAGATGACAGCTGGAAGAACACTGAAGCTTTCTTT. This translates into CASSIDDSWKNTEAFF.

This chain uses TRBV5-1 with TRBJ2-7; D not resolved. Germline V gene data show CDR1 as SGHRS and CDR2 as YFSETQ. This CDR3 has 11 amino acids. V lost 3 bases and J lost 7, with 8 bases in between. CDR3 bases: TGCGCCAGCAGCTACCCGGGTGAGCAGTACTTC. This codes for CASSYPGEQYF.

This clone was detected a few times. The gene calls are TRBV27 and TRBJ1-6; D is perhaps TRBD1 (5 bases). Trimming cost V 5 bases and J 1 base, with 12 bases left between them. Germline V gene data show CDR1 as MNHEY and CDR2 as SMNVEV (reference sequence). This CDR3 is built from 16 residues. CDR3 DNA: TGTGCCAGCAGTGCCGGGGCGGGGTCCTATAATTCACCCCTCCACTTT. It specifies CASSAGAGSYNSPLHF.

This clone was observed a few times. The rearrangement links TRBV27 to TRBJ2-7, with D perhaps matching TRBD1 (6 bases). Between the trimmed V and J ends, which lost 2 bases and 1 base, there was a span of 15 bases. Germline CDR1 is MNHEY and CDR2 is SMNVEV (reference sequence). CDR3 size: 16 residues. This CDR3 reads CASSLPAKGGSYEQYF. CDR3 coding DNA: TGTGCCAGCAGTTTACCCGCAAAAGGGGGTTCCTACGAGCAGTACTTC.

The CDR3 reads CSVDWTGGMNTEAFF. The DNA of the CDR3 is TGCAGCGTTGATTGGACAGGGGGCATGAACACTGAAGCTTTCTTT. The chain has TRBV29-1 and TRBJ1-1, with 11 bases identical to TRBD1. The V and J ends lost 3 bases and 0 bases, in that order; junction bases with no gene match: 3. Germline V gene sequence: CDR1 SQVTM, CDR2 ANQGSEA. There are 15 residues in the CDR3.

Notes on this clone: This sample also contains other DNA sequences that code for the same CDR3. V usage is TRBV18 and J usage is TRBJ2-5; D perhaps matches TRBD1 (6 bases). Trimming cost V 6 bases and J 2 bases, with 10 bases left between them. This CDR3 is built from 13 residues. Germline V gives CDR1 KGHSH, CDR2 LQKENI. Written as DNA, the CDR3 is TGTGCCAGCTCTCTAGGACAGCAAGAGACCCAGTACTTC. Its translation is CASSLGQQETQYF.

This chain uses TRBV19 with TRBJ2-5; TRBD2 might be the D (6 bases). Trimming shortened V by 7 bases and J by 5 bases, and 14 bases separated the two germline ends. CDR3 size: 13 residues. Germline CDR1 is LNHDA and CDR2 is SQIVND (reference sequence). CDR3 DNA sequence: TGTGCCAGTAAGGGACTGAGGGATGAGACCCAGTACTTC. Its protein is CASKGLRDETQYF. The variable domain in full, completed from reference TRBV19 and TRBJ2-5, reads DGGITQSPKYLFRKEGQNVTLSCEQNLNHDAMYWYRQDPGQGLRLIYYSQIVNDFQKGDIAEGYSVSREKKESFPLTVTSAQKNPTAFYLCASKGLRDETQYFGPGTRLLVL.

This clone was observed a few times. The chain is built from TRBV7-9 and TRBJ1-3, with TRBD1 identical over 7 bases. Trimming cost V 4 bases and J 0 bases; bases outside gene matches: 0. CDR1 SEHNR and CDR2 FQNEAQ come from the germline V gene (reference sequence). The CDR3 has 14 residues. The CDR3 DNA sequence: TGTGCCAGCAGCTCAGGGGGCTCTGGAAACACCATATATTTT. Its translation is CASSSGGSGNTIYF.

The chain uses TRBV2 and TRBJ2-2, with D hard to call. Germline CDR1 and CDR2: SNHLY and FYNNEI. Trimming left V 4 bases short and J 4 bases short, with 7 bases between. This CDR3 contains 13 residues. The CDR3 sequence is CASSGSSTGELFF. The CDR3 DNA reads TGTGCCAGCAGTGGTTCTAGCACCGGGGAGCTGTTTTTT.

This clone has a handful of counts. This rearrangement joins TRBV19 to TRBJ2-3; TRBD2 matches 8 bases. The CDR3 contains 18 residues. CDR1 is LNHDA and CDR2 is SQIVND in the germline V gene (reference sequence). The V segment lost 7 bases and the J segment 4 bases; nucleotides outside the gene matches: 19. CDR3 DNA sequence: TGTGCCAGTACTCTCGACGGGGGGGTGCATTCTGAGCCAGATACGCAGTATTTT. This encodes CASTLDGGVHSEPDTQYF. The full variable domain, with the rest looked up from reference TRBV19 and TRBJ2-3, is DGGITQSPKYLFRKEGQNVTLSCEQNLNHDAMYWYRQDPGQGLRLIYYSQIVNDFQKGDIAEGYSVSREKKESFPLTVTSAQKNPTAFYLCASTLDGGVHSEPDTQYFGPGTRLTVL.